This is a list of T cell receptor beta chains from one sample in a study of T cells after yellow fever vaccination. TCRdb re-analysed the 5' RACE reads in MiXCR, keeping a single row per CDR3 protein. The table has hundreds of thousands of distinct CDR3 sequences, over 4.5% seen once; the top ten hold 3% to 4%. Sequences were derived from CD4+ T cells sorted from PBMCs, sampled on the day of the yellow fever booster vaccination. Receptors were obtained from a man between 18 and 35 years old who received the YFV17D yellow fever vaccine. CDR3s include the opening cysteine and the closing phenylalanine or tryptophan. Each record gives: CDR3 length, V gene, clone size, D gene, J gene, CDR3 DNA, CDR3 protein. The D gene is left open where the match is weak. Clone size is shown for a subset of rows, as once, few, many or a class of expanded clone.

>12|TRBV20-1|many|-|TRBJ1-5
TGCAGTGCTAGAGGGAGCAATCAGCCCCAGCATTTT
CSARGSNQPQHF
>16|TRBV7-6|few|-|TRBJ2-3
TGTGCCAGCAGCTTAGTCCCACAGGGCTACACAGATACGCAGTATTTT
CASSLVPQGYTDTQYF
>13|TRBV29-1|many|-|TRBJ2-2
TGCAGCGTTGGGCAGACGAACACCGGGGAGCTGTTTTTT
CSVGQTNTGELFF
>16|TRBV7-2|few|TRBD1|TRBJ2-5
TGTGCCAGCAGCTTAGAGACAGGGGCGTACCAAGAGACCCAGTACTTC
CASSLETGAYQETQYF
>15|TRBV19|few|-|TRBJ1-5
TGTGCCAGTAGCCGCTGGACCGGATCAAATCAGCCCCAGCATTTT
CASSRWTGSNQPQHF
>14|TRBV2|-|-|TRBJ1-6
TGTGCCAGCAGTGCTGAGCCAAAAAATTCACCCCTCCACTTT
CASSAEPKNSPLHF
>14|TRBV20-1|few|TRBD2|TRBJ2-7
TGCAGTGCCCCGGTCGGGGGGGGCCTCTACGAGCAGTACTTC
CSAPVGGGLYEQYF
>13|TRBV28|-|-|TRBJ1-1
TGTGCCAGCAGTTTTGCGCTTAACACTGAAGCTTTCTTT
CASSFALNTEAFF
>20|TRBV12-3/TRBV12-4|few|-|TRBJ1-1
TGTGCCAGCAGTCCCGGACTTGGGGGGCAGGGGAGGAATTGGGACACTGAAGCTTTCTTT
CASSPGLGGQGRNWDTEAFF
>16|TRBV29-1|few|TRBD2|TRBJ2-5
TGCAGCGTCGCCTATACTAGCGGGGGCCCCCAAGAGACCCAGTACTTC
CSVAYTSGGPQETQYF
>16|TRBV7-9|-|-|TRBJ2-2
TGTGCCAGCAGCCGATTTACTCGACAGGCCCCCGGGGAGCTGTTTTTT
CASSRFTRQAPGELFF
>13|TRBV7-3|few|-|TRBJ2-3
TGTGCCAGCAGCCCCCCTGCGGGGGATACGCAGTATTTT
CASSPPAGDTQYF
>14|TRBV12-3/TRBV12-4|-|-|TRBJ1-2
TGTGCCAGCAGCAGACTCGGTAGCCCCGATGGCTACACCTTC
CASSRLGSPDGYTF
>13|TRBV7-6|-|-|TRBJ1-2
TGTGCCAGCAGCTTAGCTGGGGGGGACGGCTACACCTTC
CASSLAGGDGYTF
>17|TRBV20-1|-|-|TRBJ2-5
TGCAGTGCTAGTGCCTTACCCGGGGGTCCGTACCAAGAGACCCAGTACTTC
CSASALPGGPYQETQYF
>14|TRBV5-1|-|-|TRBJ2-3
TGCGCCAGCAGCTTGTTAATACCCACAGATACGCAGTATTTT
CASSLLIPTDTQYF
>13|TRBV18|many|TRBD1|TRBJ2-1
TGTGCCAGCTCACCGGGACAGGACACTGAGCAGTTCTTC
CASSPGQDTEQFF
>14|TRBV2|few|-|TRBJ2-5
TGTGCCAGCAATTTCGGGACGGATCAAGAGACCCAGTACTTC
CASNFGTDQETQYF
>13|TRBV2|many|-|TRBJ2-3
TGTGCCAGCAGTGGGGGGGCACGGGATACGCAGTATTTT
CASSGGARDTQYF
>14|TRBV12-3/TRBV12-4|many|-|TRBJ1-5
TGTGCCAGCAGCCAGGCGGGGGAGGGACAGCCCCAGCATTTT
CASSQAGEGQPQHF
>15|TRBV4-3|-|-|TRBJ1-1
TGCGCCAGCAGCCCGGCGGGGCCCATGAACACTGAAGCTTTCTTT
CASSPAGPMNTEAFF
>15|TRBV28|-|TRBD2|TRBJ2-5
TGTGCCAGCAGTTCTAGCGGGGGACCCCCCGAGACCCAGTACTTC
CASSSSGGPPETQYF
>12|TRBV6-1|few|-|TRBJ1-1
TGTGCCAGCAGTGAGGTCCGGGAGGACGCTTTCTTT
CASSEVREDAFF
>15|TRBV20-1|few|-|TRBJ2-3
TGCAGTGCGCCAAAGACTCTGCGACGGGGCGATACGCAGTATTTT
CSAPKTLRRGDTQYF
>13|TRBV6-5|many|TRBD2|TRBJ2-2
TGTGCCAGCAGGGGGAGGGAGCACGGGGAGCTGTTTTTT
CASRGREHGELFF
>15|TRBV3-1|-|-|TRBJ1-5
TGTGCCAGCAGCCAAGCCAGACAGAATAATCAGCCCCAGCATTTT
CASSQARQNNQPQHF
>15|TRBV5-1|-|-|TRBJ2-7
TGCGCCAGCAGCTCGGGGACACCGTCACCCTACGAGCAGTACTTC
CASSSGTPSPYEQYF
>16|TRBV5-1|many|-|TRBJ2-2
TGCGCCAGCAGTCGGGACACTAACGCGAACACCGGGGAGCTGTTTTTT
CASSRDTNANTGELFF
>14|TRBV4-3|many|TRBD1|TRBJ1-5
TGCGCCAGCAGCCAGAAACAGGGGGATCAGCCCCAGCATTTT
CASSQKQGDQPQHF
>15|TRBV7-2|-|-|TRBJ1-2
TGTGCCAGCAGCTTAGATCCAGGGAATGGTTATGGCTACACCTTC
CASSLDPGNGYGYTF
>14|TRBV4-3|-|-|TRBJ1-2
TGCGCCAGCAGCCCGGGCGGTTTCGACTATGGCTACACCTTC
CASSPGGFDYGYTF
>16|TRBV5-1|many|-|TRBJ2-2
TGCGCCAGCAGCTTGGTGGGAGGTTCGAACACCGGGGAGCTGTTTTTT
CASSLVGGSNTGELFF
>15|TRBV7-3|few|-|TRBJ2-5
TGTGCCAGCAGCTTGGTCGGACAGTACCAAGAGACCCAGTACTTC
CASSLVGQYQETQYF
>15|TRBV5-1|-|-|TRBJ2-7
TGCGCCAGCACCACCGGCTATTCTGGGATGGGCGAGCAGTACTTC
CASTTGYSGMGEQYF
>14|TRBV4-2|many|-|TRBJ2-5
TGTGCCAGCAGCATAAGAGGGCCCCAAGAGACCCAGTACTTC
CASSIRGPQETQYF
>14|TRBV5-1|few|-|TRBJ2-5
TGCGCCAGCAGCTCCTTAACCGGGCGGGAGACCCAGTACTTC
CASSSLTGRETQYF
>14|TRBV5-1|many|-|TRBJ2-1
TGCGCCAGCAGCCCCAACGCCGGGAACAATGAGCAGTTCTTC
CASSPNAGNNEQFF
>15|TRBV4-3|-|TRBD2|TRBJ2-1
TGCGCCAGCAGCCAACCCAGCGGGGGGGCCAATGAGCAGTTCTTC
CASSQPSGGANEQFF
>13|TRBV2|many|-|TRBJ1-2
TGTGCCAGCACCTTGCGAAGGGATACGGGCTACACCTTC
CASTLRRDTGYTF
>21|TRBV3-2|few|-|TRBJ2-4
TGTGCCAGCAGCCAAGTTACTCATGTTGCTTCCCCACAGCTAGATAAAAACATTCAGTACTTC
CASSQVTHVASPQLDKNIQYF
>13|TRBV7-2|many|-|TRBJ1-2
TGTGCCAGCAGCCCCGACAGACGATATGGCTACACCTTC
CASSPDRRYGYTF
>17|TRBV7-2|few|-|TRBJ2-7
TGTGCCAGCAGTGCTGGACTCACTATTACGAACAACTACGAGCAGTACTTC
CASSAGLTITNNYEQYF
>13|TRBV7-3|many|-|TRBJ1-1
TGTGCCACCGCCCGGACAGCGAACACTGAAGCTTTCTTT
CATARTANTEAFF
>16|TRBV5-1|few|-|TRBJ2-6
TGCGCCAGCAGCTTGTTCGGGGGCCCTGGGGCCAACGTCCTGACTTTC
CASSLFGGPGANVLTF
>16|TRBV9|few|TRBD1|TRBJ1-1
TGTGCCAGCAGCCCCCGACAGGGATTCATGAACACTGAAGCTTTCTTT
CASSPRQGFMNTEAFF
>13|TRBV5-8|few|-|TRBJ1-1
TGTGCCAGCAGATCCACTGTGAACACTGAAGCTTTCTTT
CASRSTVNTEAFF
>16|TRBV7-2|few|-|TRBJ1-3
TGTGCCAGCAGCGTTATGACAGGCCACTCTGGAAACACCATATATTTT
CASSVMTGHSGNTIYF
>13|TRBV3-1|-|-|TRBJ1-1
TGTGCCAGCAGCCATCTGGGAGACACTGAAGCTTTCTTT
CASSHLGDTEAFF
>15|TRBV28|-|-|TRBJ2-2
TGTGCCAGCAGCGGGGGGACAGCCCCCGGGGGGGAGCTGTTTTTT
CASSGGTAPGGELFF
>16|TRBV7-3|-|-|TRBJ2-3
TGTGCCAGCAGCTTGGACTACCCAGGGGGCACAGATACGCAGTATTTT
CASSLDYPGGTDTQYF
>16|TRBV12-3/TRBV12-4|few|TRBD1|TRBJ1-3
TGTGCCAGCAGCCGCGACAGGGGCCCCTCTGGAAACACCATATATTTT
CASSRDRGPSGNTIYF
>15|TRBV5-1|few|-|TRBJ2-3
TGCGCCAGCAATCGAGTCGAATTGGGCACAGATACGCAGTATTTT
CASNRVELGTDTQYF
>15|TRBV4-3|-|TRBD1|TRBJ2-5
TGCGCCAGCAGCCAAGGAGAAGGACAGGGAGAGACCCAGTACTTC
CASSQGEGQGETQYF
>17|TRBV7-2|few|TRBD2|TRBJ2-3
TGTGCCAGCAGCTTAGCGACTAGCGGGGGACCACTGGATACGCAGTATTTT
CASSLATSGGPLDTQYF